A selection of T cell receptor beta chains follows, all from one sample in a study of blood T cell repertoires in COVID-19. Assay used: immunoSEQ multiplex PCR; TCRdb lists only in-frame clones, some missing. The sample lists about 330,000 clones; 87% were seen once. The sequenced material came from PBMCs or T cells enriched from blood (not recorded which). Receptors originate from a woman in her 30s who had recovered from COVID-19. Both conserved end residues are part of each CDR3. The order of the fields is D gene, J gene, clone size, V gene, CDR3 protein, CDR3 DNA. A D gene is named only where the DNA matches it firmly. Size is omitted from some rows. Given values are once, few, many or a class for expanded clones.

TRBD1 | TRBJ1-1 | few | TRBV7-9 | CASSLGQGWDEAFF | TGTGCCAGCAGCCTAGGACAGGGATGGGATGAAGCTTTCTTT
NA | TRBJ1-5 | few | TRBV21-1 | CASSSTGTGDVSNQPQHF | TGTGCCAGCAGCAGTACCGGGACAGGGGACGTTAGCAATCAGCCCCAGCATTTT
NA | TRBJ2-7 | NA | TRBV2 | CASSEAWTPEQYF | TGTGCCAGCAGTGAAGCGTGGACTCCAGAGCAGTACTTC
TRBD1 | TRBJ1-2 | NA | TRBV11-2 | CASSFQGGDGYTF | TGTGCCAGCAGCTTTCAAGGGGGCGACGGCTACACCTTC
NA | TRBJ2-5 | NA | TRBV5-4 | CASSPTSWQETQYF | TGTGCCAGCAGCCCCACTAGTTGGCAAGAGACCCAGTACTTC
TRBD2 | TRBJ2-5 | NA | TRBV7-8 | CAGGVTETQYF | TGTGCTGGGGGGGTGACCGAGACCCAGTACTTC
TRBD1 | TRBJ1-2 | NA | TRBV7-9 | CASSPTGESGYTF | TGTGCCAGCAGCCCGACAGGGGAGAGCGGCTACACCTTC
TRBD1 | TRBJ1-6 | NA | TRBV7-2 | CASSRGGGINSPLHF | TGTGCCAGCAGCAGAGGAGGGGGCATTAATTCACCCCTCCACTTT
NA | TRBJ1-6 | NA | TRBV2 | CASTLRTGGDSPLHF | TGTGCCAGCACCTTACGAACTGGGGGGGATTCACCCCTCCACTTT
NA | TRBJ2-3 | NA | TRBV7-9 | CASSLVGGSTDTQYF | TGTGCCAGCAGCTTAGTTGGCGGATCCACAGATACGCAGTATTTT
TRBD2 | TRBJ2-1 | NA | TRBV3-1/TRBV3-2 | CASSQDGTSGGIGYNEQFF | TGTGCCAGCAGCCAAGACGGGACTAGCGGGGGTATCGGCTACAATGAGCAGTTCTTC
NA | TRBJ2-3 | NA | TRBV5-1 | CASSLGGRTDTQYF | TGCGCCAGCAGCCTCGGGGGACGCACAGATACGCAGTATTTT
NA | TRBJ1-5 | NA | TRBV11-3 | CASSLVTPRHF | TGTGCCAGCAGCTTAGTGACTCCCCGGCATTTT
TRBD1 | TRBJ1-1 | NA | TRBV28 | CASSSWTGRDTEAFF | TGTGCCAGCAGTTCTTGGACAGGGCGGGACACTGAAGCTTTCTTT
NA | TRBJ2-2 | NA | TRBV7-9 | CASSQGLGTGELFF | TGTGCCAGCAGCCAGGGCCTGGGGACCGGGGAGCTGTTTTTT
NA | TRBJ1-5 | NA | TRBV6-2/TRBV6-3 | CASSVGQGNQPQHF | TGTGCCAGCAGTGTGGGACAAGGCAATCAGCCCCAGCATTTT
NA | TRBJ2-7 | NA | TRBV28 | CASSLWQGNSYEQYF | TGTGCCAGCAGTTTATGGCAGGGGAACTCCTACGAGCAGTACTTC
NA | TRBJ2-2 | NA | TRBV3-1/TRBV3-2 | CASSQEEGLNTGELFF | TGTGCCAGCAGCCAAGAGGAGGGTCTGAACACCGGGGAGCTGTTTTTT
NA | TRBJ1-1 | NA | TRBV5-1 | CASSWRAEYTEAFF | TGCGCCAGCAGCTGGCGGGCGGAATACACTGAAGCTTTCTTT
NA | TRBJ2-1 | NA | TRBV10-2 | CASNGEKGNNEQFF | TGCGCCAGCAACGGGGAGAAGGGAAACAATGAGCAGTTCTTC
TRBD1 | TRBJ1-1 | once | TRBV7-8 | CASSPDRENTEAFF | TGTGCCAGCAGCCCAGACAGGGAGAACACTGAAGCTTTCTTT
NA | TRBJ1-1 | NA | TRBV6-5 | CASAGTSNTEAFF | TGTGCCAGCGCAGGGACATCGAACACTGAAGCTTTCTTT
NA | TRBJ1-1 | NA | TRBV19 | CASSLTAFNTEAFF | TGTGCCAGTAGCTTGACAGCCTTTAACACTGAAGCTTTCTTT
NA | TRBJ1-1 | few | TRBV5-1 | CASSLEAGANTEAFF | TGCGCCAGCAGCTTGGAGGCAGGGGCTAACACTGAAGCTTTCTTT
TRBD2 | TRBJ2-3 | NA | TRBV10-2 | CASKAGGPDTQYF | TGCGCCAGCAAAGCGGGGGGGCCAGATACGCAGTATTTT
NA | TRBJ1-2 | NA | TRBV6-5 | CASSQRTAGGYTF | TGTGCCAGCAGTCAACGGACGGCGGGTGGCTACACCTTC
NA | TRBJ2-2 | NA | TRBV21-1 | CASNPRRADTGELFF | TGTGCCAGCAATCCCCGCAGGGCGGACACCGGGGAGCTGTTTTTT
NA | TRBJ1-1 | NA | TRBV29-1 | CSFSGDTEAFF | TGCAGCTTCAGCGGGGACACTGAAGCTTTCTTT